Following are 7 T cell receptor beta chains from one sample sequenced in a study of response to subunit inactivated influenza vaccine. TCRdb re-derived calls from the RT-PCR reads in MiXCR, one entry per CDR3 protein. The sample includes some 850,000 distinct CDR3 sequences, less than 20% of them seen just once. The material sequenced was PBMCs from blood, taken around 5 days after vaccination. The receptors come from a man between 50 and 59 years old who received an inactivated influenza vaccine.

This clonotype was counted a few times. This rearrangement joins TRBV12-3 or TRBV12-4 to TRBJ2-7; no definite D call. With 5 bases removed from V and 0 bases from J, the gap between germline ends came to 17 bases. CDR3 length: 16 amino acids. CDR3 residues: CASSPPRAVTSYEQYF. CDR3 DNA: TGTGCCAGCAGTCCCCCACGGGCAGTAACCTCCTACGAGCAGTACTTC.

The chain is built from TRBV7-2 and TRBJ2-2; unclear D gene. The CDR3 is 16 amino acids. CDR1 is SGHTA, CDR2 FQGNSA, per germline. Trimming cost V 4 bases and J 1 base, with 13 bases left between them. The CDR3 nucleotides read TGTGCCAGCAGCTCCCCCCCGGGTGTGAACACCGGGGAGCTGTTTTTT. Translation: CASSSPPGVNTGELFF.

The chain has TRBV6-2 or TRBV6-3 and TRBJ2-3, with D perhaps matching TRBD2 (5 bases). Trimming left V 2 bases short and J 3 bases short, with 18 bases between. CDR1 and CDR2 from the germline V gene are MNHEY and SVGEGT. This CDR3 comprises 17 residues. For the CDR3, the DNA is TGTGCCAGCAGTTACGGGATAGGGCCCAGCGGAACAGATACGCAGTATTTT. It codes for CASSYGIGPSGTDTQYF.

This clonotype showed up just a few times. The CDR3 sequence: CASSRDRLLQYF. In DNA form, the CDR3 reads TGTGCCAGCAGTCGGGACAGGTTGCTACAGTACTTC. V gene TRBV12-3 or TRBV12-4 combines with J gene TRBJ2-7; 8 nucleotides line up with TRBD1. The CDR3 has 12 residues. V trimming: 5 bases; J trimming: 10 bases; junction bases outside the gene matches: 7.

Ten or more counts support this clonotype. The CDR3 nucleotides read TGCAGTGCCCAGTGGGGGTACGAGCAGTACTTC. Translating it yields CSAQWGYEQYF. The genes are TRBV20-1 and TRBJ2-7; either TRBD1 or TRBD2 may supply D (5 bases each). The CDR3 length is 11 residues. V shed 6 bases and J shed 4 bases, with 10 bases lying between them. CDR1 and CDR2 (germline): DFQATT, SNEGSKA (reference sequence).

This clonotype was recorded at least ten times. The V call is TRBV20-1, the J call TRBJ2-1, with 8 bases lining up with TRBD1. From germline, CDR1 is DFQATT and CDR2 SNEGSKA (reference sequence). The V gene end was trimmed by 0 bases and the J gene end by 6 bases; junction bases not matched to a gene: 10. This CDR3 is 16 amino acids long. This chain's CDR3 is CSARDSGTGSGNEQFF. In nucleotides, the CDR3 is TGCAGTGCTAGAGATTCCGGGACAGGATCCGGCAATGAGCAGTTCTTC.

This clonotype was detected only a few times. The gene calls are TRBV12-3 or TRBV12-4 and TRBJ1-2, with D possibly TRBD1 on 5 matching bases. The CDR3 is made up of 12 amino acids. Trimming removed 5 bases at V and 11 bases at J, with 15 bases between. The CDR3 nucleotides read TGTGCCAGCAGTCCCCAGGGTGTGCGATACACCTTC. The encoded protein is CASSPQGVRYTF.